The 25 T cell receptor beta chains in this list originate from one sample, sequenced in a study of response to subunit inactivated influenza vaccine. One entry per CDR3 protein, called by TCRdb with MiXCR from the RT-PCR reads. The sample has hundreds of thousands of distinct CDR3 sequences, 12% to 15% seen once. This material consisted of PBMCs from blood, taken approximately 15 days before vaccination. These receptors were obtained from a man in his fifties or sixties who received an inactivated influenza vaccine.

This clonotype has a single count. This chain joins TRBV12-3 or TRBV12-4 and TRBJ2-2; either TRBD1 or TRBD2 may fit D (6 bases each). Trimming pared 5 bases from V and 3 bases from J, leaving 19 bases between. This CDR3 has 17 amino acids. CDR3 DNA sequence: TGTGCCAGCAGTCCCAAAGGGGGGCTATCCTACACCGGGGAGCTGTTTTTT. As protein: CASSPKGGLSYTGELFF.

The chain uses TRBV11-2 and TRBJ2-3; D possibly uses TRBD1 or TRBD2 (5 bases each). Germline V gene sequence: CDR1 SGHAT, CDR2 FQNNGV. The length of the CDR3 is 15 residues. V was clipped by 5 bases and J by 4 bases, with 16 bases between them. The CDR3 region is CASSVGLRGADTQYF. DNA of the CDR3: TGTGCCAGCAGCGTAGGGCTTAGGGGAGCAGATACGCAGTATTTT.

The chain uses TRBV2 and TRBJ2-7; D may be TRBD2 (5 bases). Trimming took 6 bases from V and 6 from J, leaving 18 bases between them. The CDR3 is 14 residues long. The germline CDR1 and CDR2 sequences are SNHLY and FYNNEI. In nucleotides, the CDR3 is TGTGCCAGCAGCCCCGGGCGAGGGTTCGGCGAGCAGTACTTC. Its translation is CASSPGRGFGEQYF.

Ten or more counts support this clonotype. The V and J genes are TRBV12-3 or TRBV12-4 and TRBJ2-7; D is possibly TRBD1 (6 bases). The V end was cut by 3 bases, the J end by 2 bases, with 11 bases between. The CDR3 spans 14 residues. In DNA form, the CDR3 reads TGTGCCAGCAGTTTTCAGGGGCAGGCCTACGAGCAGTACTTC. This sequence encodes CASSFQGQAYEQYF.

CDR3 coding DNA: TGCAGCGTTGACCCCCAGGACAGGGGGTACAATGAGCAGTTCTTC. Residues: CSVDPQDRGYNEQFF. The gene calls are TRBV29-1 and TRBJ2-1; TRBD1 matches at 10 bases. The length of the CDR3 is 15 residues. Germline V gene lookup returns CDR1 SQVTM and CDR2 ANQGSEA. J was trimmed by 4 bases and V by 3 bases; bases with no gene match: 6.

This rearrangement joins TRBV4-3 to TRBJ2-2, with D maybe TRBD1 (6 bases). Trimming removed 4 bases from V and 5 bases from J, with 14 bases in between. Germline V gene sequence: CDR1 LGHNA, CDR2 YSLEER. CDR3 size: 15 residues. The DNA for the CDR3 is TGCGCCAGCAGCCGACAGGTCCTGGGGACCGGGGAGCTGTTTTTT. Its protein product is CASSRQVLGTGELFF.

At least ten counts were recorded for this clonotype. The chain carries TRBV18 and TRBJ2-7; 9 bases align to TRBD1. The CDR3 spans 15 residues. V was clipped by 5 bases and J by 2 bases; unmatched bases: 7. Germline values: CDR1 KGHSH, CDR2 LQKENI. This CDR3 is CASSDPGTGTYEQYF. The CDR3 DNA follows: TGTGCCAGCTCAGACCCCGGGACAGGGACCTACGAGCAGTACTTC.

This clonotype occurred a few times. The chain recombines TRBV3-1 with TRBJ2-2; 8 nucleotides agree with TRBD2. After removal of 4 bases from V and 4 bases from J, the junction contained 8 bases not matched to a gene. Germline CDR1 LGHDT, CDR2 YNNKEL (reference sequence). This CDR3 has 16 residues. CDR3 sequence reads: CASSLLAGGTTGELFF. CDR3 DNA sequence: TGTGCCAGCAGCCTCCTGGCGGGGGGAACCACCGGGGAGCTGTTTTTT. Complete variable domain (other parts from reference TRBV3-1 and TRBJ2-2): DTAVSQTPKYLVTQMGNDKSIKCEQNLGHDTMYWYKQDSKKFLKIMFSYNNKELIINETVPNRFSPKSPDKAHLNLHINSLELGDSAVYFCASSLLAGGTTGELFFGEGSRLTVL.

This clonotype was observed at least ten times. The chain joins TRBV6-2 or TRBV6-3 to TRBJ1-2; no firm D call. V dropped 0 bases and J dropped 4 bases, with 15 bases sitting between them. Germline CDR1 MNHEY, CDR2 SVGEGT. CDR3 length: 16 residues. CDR3 bases: TGTGCCAGCAGTTACTCGCCGGGGAGGATAGGCTATGGCTACACCTTC. Amino acid sequence: CASSYSPGRIGYGYTF.

This clonotype was seen only a few times. The rearrangement links TRBV5-1 to TRBJ2-5; tentative D call: TRBD2 (6 bases). The germline V and J ends were trimmed by 4 bases and 5 bases, with 15 bases remaining between them. Germline V gene data show CDR1 as SGHRS and CDR2 as YFSETQ. The CDR3 loop spans 14 amino acids. CDR3 coding DNA: TGCGCCAGCAGCCCGGGACTTCTGTCGGAGACCCAGTACTTC. This encodes CASSPGLLSETQYF.

This rearrangement joins TRBV12-3 or TRBV12-4 to TRBJ1-5; maybe TRBD1 (5 bases). This CDR3 is 16 amino acids long. Trimming pared 1 base from V and 1 base from J, leaving 11 bases between. DNA of the CDR3: TGTGCCAGCAGTTTAGAGGGGAGGGCCAGCAATCAGCCCCAGCATTTT. Residues: CASSLEGRASNQPQHF.

This clonotype was seen only a few times. V and J are TRBV5-1 and TRBJ1-6; the D is unclear. The V and J ends lost 4 bases and 7 bases respectively, with 18 bases between them. This CDR3 is built from 16 residues. In germline, CDR1 is SGHRS, CDR2 YFSETQ. The CDR3, as DNA: TGCGCCAGCAGCCCCCCGGGAAGCGGCGGGAATTCACCCCTCCACTTT. This sequence encodes CASSPPGSGGNSPLHF.

The genes are TRBV7-2 and TRBJ1-5, with D uncertain. The CDR3 length is 14 residues. V shed 3 bases and J shed 4 bases, with 10 bases lying between them. Germline CDR1 reads SGHTA; CDR2 reads FQGNSA. The CDR3 protein is CASSFGRVNQPQHF. CDR3 nucleotide sequence: TGTGCCAGCAGCTTCGGACGGGTTAATCAGCCCCAGCATTTT.

The sample holds many counts of this clonotype. The V gene is TRBV10-2, the J gene TRBJ2-7; D is undetermined. V shed 2 bases and J shed 2 bases, with 19 bases lying between them. The CDR3 sequence is 17 residues long. Germline CDR1 reads WSHSY; CDR2 reads SAAADI. CDR3 sequence reads: CASSEPYRIGGAYEQYF. Here the CDR3 DNA reads TGCGCCAGCAGTGAGCCATACAGAATCGGCGGCGCCTACGAGCAGTACTTC.

This clonotype was seen many times. The rearrangement links TRBV3-1 to TRBJ2-2, with D perhaps assigned TRBD1 or TRBD2 (5 bases each). CDR3 size: 16 residues. Germline CDR1 reads LGHDT; CDR2 reads YNNKEL (reference sequence). The germline V and J ends were trimmed by 3 bases and 3 bases, with 14 bases remaining between them. DNA of the CDR3: TGTGCCAGCAGCCAGACACCTGGGGGACACACCGGGGAGCTGTTTTTT. This sequence encodes CASSQTPGGHTGELFF.

The chain couples TRBV5-5 to TRBJ2-1, with 9 nucleotides matching TRBD1. After removal of 1 base from V and 10 bases from J, the junction contained 9 bases not matched to a gene. The CDR3 totals 15 residues. Looked up from germline, CDR1 is SGHKS and CDR2 is YYEKEE (reference sequence). The CDR3 coding sequence is TGTGCCAGCAGCTTGTTGGGACAGGGAATCAGGGAGCAGTTCTTC. Translating gives CASSLLGQGIREQFF.

The chain couples TRBV5-1 to TRBJ2-7; D perhaps matches TRBD1 (6 bases). There are 18 residues in the CDR3. Germline V CDR1 and CDR2: SGHRS, YFSETQ. V dropped 2 bases and J dropped 3 bases, with 24 bases sitting between them. CDR3 coding DNA: TGCGCCAGCAGCTTCTGGTCCACCCGACAGGCGCGAGACTACGAGCAGTACTTC. Translated: CASSFWSTRQARDYEQYF.

This clonotype turned up a few times. CDR3 bases: TGCAGCGTTGACATGGGCAGGGCTGAAGCTTTCTTT. Protein: CSVDMGRAEAFF. The rearrangement links TRBV29-1 to TRBJ1-1; D possibly corresponds to TRBD1 (5 bases). Germline V gene data show CDR1 as SQVTM and CDR2 as ANQGSEA. CDR3 length: 12 amino acids. V was pared by 3 bases and J by 6 bases, with 11 bases between.

The rearrangement joins TRBV29-1 to TRBJ1-2; D may be TRBD1 (5 bases). In germline, CDR1 is SQVTM, CDR2 ANQGSEA. The CDR3 runs to 13 residues. Trimming took 1 base from V and 4 from J, leaving 10 bases between them. Written as DNA, the CDR3 is TGCAGCGTTGAAGCCGTGGGGGGCTATGGCTACACCTTC. Protein: CSVEAVGGYGYTF.

This clonotype was detected a few times. V usage is TRBV12-3 or TRBV12-4 and J usage is TRBJ2-1; 7 nucleotides match TRBD2. V gave up 7 bases and J gave up 9 bases; unmatched junction bases: 6. There are 12 residues in the CDR3. CDR3 DNA sequence: TGTGCCAGCACCCGAGGGAGGGGTGAGCAGTTCTTC. Residues: CASTRGRGEQFF.

The chain combines TRBV7-2 with TRBJ2-5; TRBD2 matches at 7 bases. Germline loops: CDR1 SGHTA, CDR2 FQGNSA. V shed 2 bases and J 4 bases; nucleotides not matched to a gene: 7. The CDR3 is 15 residues long. The CDR3, as DNA: TGTGCCAGCAGCTTATTCCGCGGGAGTGGAGAGACCCAGTACTTC. Amino acids: CASSLFRGSGETQYF. Together with reference TRBV7-2 and TRBJ2-5, the CDR3 gives the full variable domain: GAGVSQSPSNKVTEKGKDVELRCDPISGHTALYWYRQSLGQGLEFLIYFQGNSAPDKSGLPSDRFSAERTGGSVSTLTIQRTQQEDSAVYLCASSLFRGSGETQYFGPGTRLLVL.

Only a few counts were recorded for this clonotype. The chain's CDR3 is CSVDETDNYGYTF. In DNA form, the CDR3 reads TGCAGCGTTGATGAGACAGATAACTATGGCTACACCTTC. The V gene is TRBV29-1, the J gene TRBJ1-2; a weak D match, TRBD1 (5 bases). This CDR3 has 13 amino acids. Deletions cut 3 bases from V and 1 base from J, with 9 bases between. Looked up from germline, CDR1 is SQVTM and CDR2 is ANQGSEA.

A few counts support this clonotype. The chain couples TRBV29-1 to TRBJ1-1, with 9 bases aligning to TRBD1. Germline V CDR1 and CDR2: SQVTM, ANQGSEA. The V segment lost 7 bases and the J segment 1 base; nucleotides outside the gene matches: 7. The CDR3 contains 14 residues. The CDR3 sequence: CSAGTGQGNTEAFF. CDR3 sequence (DNA): TGCAGCGCAGGAACGGGACAGGGGAACACTGAAGCTTTCTTT.

This clonotype was seen many times. The rearrangement links TRBV11-2 to TRBJ1-1; D is uncertain. CDR3 length: 13 amino acids. V gave up 1 base and J gave up 5 bases, with 8 bases separating them. Per germline, CDR1 SGHAT and CDR2 FQNNGV. The DNA of the CDR3 is TGTGCCAGCAGCTTAGTCCCCGGGACTGAAGCTTTCTTT. This translates into CASSLVPGTEAFF. Drawing the rest from reference TRBV11-2 and TRBJ1-1, the complete variable domain is EAGVAQSPRYKIIEKRQSVAFWCNPISGHATLYWYQQILGQGPKLLIQFQNNGVVDDSQLPKDRFSAERLKGVDSTLKIQPAKLEDSAVYLCASSLVPGTEAFFGQGTRLTVV.

The chain employs TRBV6-2 or TRBV6-3 and TRBJ2-1; tentatively, D is TRBD2 (5 bases). There are 16 residues in the CDR3. Germline CDR1 MNHEY, CDR2 SVGEGT. Trimming stripped 0 bases from V and 7 bases from J, with 16 bases between. CDR3 residues: CASSYSMAGAWNEQFF. For the CDR3, the DNA is TGTGCCAGCAGTTACTCGATGGCGGGCGCTTGGAATGAGCAGTTCTTC.